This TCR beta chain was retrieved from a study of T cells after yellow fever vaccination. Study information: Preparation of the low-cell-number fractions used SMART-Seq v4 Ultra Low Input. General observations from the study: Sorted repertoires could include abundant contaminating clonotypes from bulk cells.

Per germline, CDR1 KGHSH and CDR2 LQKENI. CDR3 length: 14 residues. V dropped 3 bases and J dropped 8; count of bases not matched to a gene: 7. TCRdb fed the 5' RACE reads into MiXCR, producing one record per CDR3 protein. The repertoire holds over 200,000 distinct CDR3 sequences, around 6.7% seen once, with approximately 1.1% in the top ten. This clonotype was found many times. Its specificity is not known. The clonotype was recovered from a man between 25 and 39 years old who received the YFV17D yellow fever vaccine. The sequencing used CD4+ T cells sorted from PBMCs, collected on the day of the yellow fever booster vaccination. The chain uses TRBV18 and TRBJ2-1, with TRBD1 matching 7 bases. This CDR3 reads CASSPVDRADEQFF. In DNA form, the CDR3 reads TGTGCCAGCTCACCGGTAGACAGGGCCGATGAGCAGTTCTTC.